The clone carrying this TCR beta chain occurred a few times. CDR3 length equals 15 residues. V shed 4 bases, J shed 2 bases, and the junction held 8 bases outside the gene matches. Germline V gene data show CDR1 as MDHEN and CDR2 as SYDVKM. The sample belongs to a study of blood T cell repertoires in COVID-19. Sequencing used immunoSEQ multiplex PCR; TCRdb keeps in-frame clones, though not all of them. The sample carries 70,000 to 100,000 clones, roughly 78% recorded once. The sequence came from a man aged 50 or older with active or convalescent COVID-19. The chain employs TRBV28 and TRBJ2-7; 7 positions match TRBD1. The sequencing sample was made of peripheral blood. CDR3 in DNA: TGTGCCAGCAGTTCCTATCTCGGGACAGCCTACGAGCAGTACTTC. This encodes CASSSYLGTAYEQYF. Looking up the rest from reference TRBV28 and TRBJ2-7 gives the full variable domain: DVKVTQSSRYLVKRTGEKVFLECVQDMDHENMFWYRQDPGLGLRLIYFSYDVKMKEKGDIPEGYSVSREKKERFSLILESASTNQTSMYLCASSSYLGTAYEQYFGPGTRLTVT.